A single sample is the source of the 29 T cell receptor beta chains below, sequenced in a study of shared clonotypes between healthy human individuals. The protocol was immunoSEQ multiplex PCR, while the TCRdb copy is restricted to in-frame clones and leaves out a portion. The sample consists of around 2,000,000 clones, roughly 96% of them appearing once. The sequenced sample consisted of naive CD4+ T cells sorted from blood. The subset here: CD45RA+ positively selected. The receptors derive from a young man in good health.

This sequence joins TRBV10-3 and TRBJ2-5, with D perhaps TRBD1 or TRBD2 (5 bases each). Germline lookup yields CDR1 ENHRY and CDR2 SYGVKD. The CDR3 is 13 residues long. The V gene lost 6 bases and the J gene lost 1 base, with 9 bases spanning the gap. This CDR3 reads CAIRGDPQETQYF. The CDR3 DNA follows: TGTGCCATCAGGGGGGACCCCCAAGAGACCCAGTACTTC.

This clone was seen once. The J gene is TRBJ2-1, the V gene TRBV10-2; D is perhaps TRBD1 (5 bases). Trimming took 6 bases from V and 7 from J, leaving 19 bases between them. Germline CDR1 reads WSHSY; CDR2 reads SAAADI. This CDR3 comprises 15 residues. The chain's CDR3 is CASSEVPRGSNEQFF. CDR3 sequence (DNA): TGCGCCAGCAGCGAGGTCCCAAGGGGTTCAAATGAGCAGTTCTTC.

V and J are TRBV23-1 and TRBJ2-5; the match to TRBD2 covers 7 bases. TRBV23-1 is noted as an ORF with a role that remains uncertain. This CDR3 is built from 13 residues. V shed 7 bases, J shed 5 bases, and the junction held 7 bases outside the gene matches. The CDR3 sequence: CASIQTSSETQYF. Here the CDR3 DNA reads TGCGCCAGCATTCAGACTAGCTCGGAGACCCAGTACTTC.

The rearrangement links TRBV7-9 to TRBJ2-1; 7 positions agree with TRBD2. The ends lost 7 bases at V and 6 bases at J; junction bases unmatched: 12. Germline V CDR1 and CDR2: SEHNR, FQNEAQ (reference sequence). This CDR3 has 15 amino acids. The CDR3, as DNA: TGTGCCAGCACTCCACTAGCGTCCACTAGCAATGAGCAGTTCTTC. Translated, it gives CASTPLASTSNEQFF. Full variable domain (outside the CDR3, taken from reference TRBV7-9 and TRBJ2-1): DTGVSQNPRHKITKRGQNVTFRCDPISEHNRLYWYRQTLGQGPEFLTYFQNEAQLEKSRLLSDRFSAERPKGSFSTLEIQRTEQGDSAMYLCASTPLASTSNEQFFGPGTRLTVL.

This chain joins TRBV10-3 and TRBJ1-1; a possible D gene is TRBD1 (6 bases). The CDR3 is 14 amino acids. V was clipped by 2 bases and J by 5 bases, with 12 bases between them. The germline gives CDR1 ENHRY, CDR2 SYGVKD. The CDR3 is CAISEAWTATEAFF. The CDR3 nucleotides are TGTGCCATCAGTGAGGCTTGGACAGCAACTGAAGCTTTCTTT.

The chain is built from TRBV6-6 and TRBJ2-1, with a weak D call TRBD1 (6 bases). CDR1 is MNHNY and CDR2 is SVGAGI in the germline V gene (reference sequence). Trimming removed 4 bases at V and 10 bases at J, with 14 bases between. CDR3 length equals 13 residues. CDR3 residues: CASSLTGSGEQFF. The DNA of the CDR3 is TGTGCCAGCAGTTTAACAGGGAGTGGAGAGCAGTTCTTC.

This chain joins TRBV7-2 and TRBJ2-5, with 7 bases aligning to TRBD1. V dropped 5 bases and J dropped 5; count of bases not matched to a gene: 14. The CDR3 is 16 residues long. The germline V gene has CDR1 SGHTA and CDR2 FQGNSA. For the CDR3, the DNA is TGTGCCAGCAGCCCCAGAGGGACAGCGGTTGGGGAGACCCAGTACTTC. As protein: CASSPRGTAVGETQYF.

This chain uses TRBV4-1 with TRBJ2-7; 11 bases are shared with TRBD1. The V and J ends lost 0 bases and 6 bases, in that order; junction bases with no gene match: 4. The CDR3 spans 15 residues. The germline V gene encodes CDR1 MGHRA and CDR2 YSYEKL. The CDR3, as DNA: TGCGCCAGCAGCCAAGATGGACAGGGGGCTTCCGAGCAGTACTTC. Amino acids: CASSQDGQGASEQYF.

Concerning this clone itself: A read error may produce the germline difference seen at one junction end. The chain recombines TRBV7-2 with TRBJ1-2; no clear D gene. Germline values: CDR1 SGHTA, CDR2 FQGNSA. The CDR3 runs 11 residues. CDR3 nucleotide sequence: TGTGCCAGCAGCTTACAGGTAGAATTAGTCTTC. This sequence encodes CASSLQVELVF.

The chain combines TRBV20-1 with TRBJ1-1, with unresolved D. CDR3 length: 11 residues. Per the germline V gene, CDR1 is DFQATT and CDR2 is SNEGSKA (reference sequence). V dropped 7 bases and J dropped 5 bases, with 11 bases sitting between them. CDR3 residues: CSVRRETEAFF. For the CDR3, the DNA is TGCAGTGTCAGGAGGGAAACTGAAGCTTTCTTT.

The V and J genes are TRBV28 and TRBJ1-6; D not certain. The V gene lost 8 bases and the J gene lost 13 bases, with 15 bases spanning the gap. CDR3 length: 12 amino acids. Germline loops: CDR1 MDHEN, CDR2 SYDVKM. The CDR3 reads CASRAPASPLHF. CDR3 DNA: TGTGCCAGCCGGGCGCCTGCTAGCCCCCTCCACTTT.

As for this clone: Given a much more abundant clone one base away, this may be a read error. Other DNA sequences in this sample translate to the same CDR3. V is TRBV7-2 and J is TRBJ2-7; D gene uncertain. The CDR3 is 11 amino acids. The V and J ends lost 5 bases and 2 bases respectively, with 4 bases between them. CDR1 and CDR2 (germline): SGHTA, FQGNSA. CDR3 residues: CASSPTYEQYF. In DNA form, the CDR3 reads TGTGCCAGCAGCCCCACCTACGAGCAGTACTTC.

V gene TRBV19 combines with J gene TRBJ2-3; the D gene is possibly TRBD2 (5 bases). CDR3 length equals 16 residues. Trimming cost V 4 bases and J 4 bases, with 18 bases left between them. CDR1 LNHDA and CDR2 SQIVND come from the germline V gene (reference sequence). The CDR3 DNA follows: TGTGCCAGTAGTAGAGGGCCTTCCTTGAGGGCAGATACGCAGTATTTT. Translating gives CASSRGPSLRADTQYF. The whole variable domain, filled in from reference TRBV19 and TRBJ2-3, reads DGGITQSPKYLFRKEGQNVTLSCEQNLNHDAMYWYRQDPGQGLRLIYYSQIVNDFQKGDIAEGYSVSREKKESFPLTVTSAQKNPTAFYLCASSRGPSLRADTQYFGPGTRLTVL.

The chain employs TRBV6-1 and TRBJ2-1; D is unresolved. The V and J ends lost 1 base and 12 bases respectively, with 10 bases between them. The germline gives CDR1 MNHNS, CDR2 SASEGT. The CDR3 length is 12 residues. The CDR3 coding sequence is TGTGCCAGCAGTGAAGTTCCAACGGGGCAGTTCTTC. Its translation is CASSEVPTGQFF.

This rearrangement joins TRBV2 to TRBJ1-2; 10 bases match TRBD1. CDR3 size: 15 residues. Unmatched junction bases numbered 5, after V lost 1 base and J lost 6 bases. Germline CDR1 reads SNHLY; CDR2 reads FYNNEI. CDR3 sequence reads: CASSEGGQGTHGYTF. The CDR3 region has the DNA TGTGCCAGCAGTGAAGGGGGACAGGGGACCCATGGCTACACCTTC. The full variable domain, its missing parts supplied by reference TRBV2 and TRBJ1-2, is EPEVTQTPSHQVTQMGQEVILRCVPISNHLYFYWYRQILGQKVEFLVSFYNNEISEKSEIFDDQFSVERPDGSNFTLKIRSTKLEDSAMYFCASSEGGQGTHGYTFGSGTRLTVV.

V and J are TRBV7-6 and TRBJ2-5, with 9 nucleotides matching TRBD1. The V gene's germline CDR1 is SGHVS and CDR2 FNYEAQ. V dropped 4 bases and J dropped 3; count of bases not matched to a gene: 9. This CDR3 has 16 amino acids. The CDR3 region is CASSSPPRDREETQYF. DNA of the CDR3: TGTGCCAGCAGCTCACCTCCTCGGGACAGGGAAGAGACCCAGTACTTC.

In the case of this clone: A much larger clone sits a single nucleotide away, making a read error possible. In the same sample, other DNA sequences code for this CDR3. The chain uses TRBV7-9 and TRBJ2-7, with D uncertain. CDR3 size: 12 residues. Deletions cut 4 bases from V and 1 base from J, with 5 bases between. CDR1 SEHNR and CDR2 FQNEAQ come from the germline V gene (reference sequence). CDR3 in DNA: TGTGCCAGCAGCTCCCTGTCCTACGAGCAGTACTTC. Amino acids: CASSSLSYEQYF. Full variable domain (rest looked up from reference TRBV7-9 and TRBJ2-7): DTGVSQNPRHKITKRGQNVTFRCDPISEHNRLYWYRQTLGQGPEFLTYFQNEAQLEKSRLLSDRFSAERPKGSFSTLEIQRTEQGDSAMYLCASSSLSYEQYFGPGTRLTVT.

The rearrangement links TRBV5-1 to TRBJ2-7; 9 nucleotides line up with TRBD2. This CDR3 contains 14 residues. Germline V gene sequence: CDR1 SGHRS, CDR2 YFSETQ. V dropped 4 bases and J dropped 2; count of bases not matched to a gene: 4. The CDR3 loop is CASSRTSEPYEQYF. The CDR3 DNA is TGCGCCAGCAGCCGGACTAGCGAGCCCTACGAGCAGTACTTC.

This chain uses TRBV7-9 with TRBJ1-1; D unclear. The ends were cut back, 5 bases at V and 8 bases at J, with 12 bases in the middle. The CDR3 is made up of 12 amino acids. Germline-derived CDR1 and CDR2 are SEHNR and FQNEAQ (reference sequence). DNA of the CDR3: TGTGCCAGCAGCCTCTTTACAGTAGAAGCTTTCTTT. Amino acids: CASSLFTVEAFF.

This chain connects TRBV10-1 to TRBJ2-3; 14 bases map to TRBD2. The germline gives CDR1 WNHNN, CDR2 SYGVQD (reference sequence). With V trimmed by 2 bases and J by 3 bases, 7 bases remained unmatched. The CDR3 spans 18 residues. The CDR3 DNA is TGCGCCAGCAGTGAGCCCCTTGGGACTAGCGGGAGAACAGATACGCAGTATTTT. Translated: CASSEPLGTSGRTDTQYF.

This clone was seen repeatedly, ten times or more. The rearrangement links TRBV7-9 to TRBJ2-2, with 9 bases matching TRBD1. The CDR3 contains 18 residues. Trimming took 5 bases from V and 1 from J; bases not matched to a gene: 11. Germline lookup yields CDR1 SEHNR and CDR2 FQNEAQ (reference sequence). CDR3 protein: CASSVLWTGVMNTGELFF. The CDR3 bases are TGTGCCAGCAGCGTCCTTTGGACAGGGGTCATGAACACCGGGGAGCTGTTTTTT.

About this clone itself: One end of the junction fails to match germline, which may point to a read error. The chain uses TRBV7-7 and TRBJ2-5; the D gene is possibly TRBD2 (6 bases). The CDR3 spans 13 residues. Germline CDR1 and CDR2: SSHAT and FNYEAQ (reference sequence). The CDR3 DNA reads TGTGCTAGCAGCTTGCAAGCGGGAGAGACCCAGTACTTC. As protein: CASSLQAGETQYF.

The rearrangement uses TRBV5-4 and TRBJ1-1; 10 bases line up with TRBD1. Losses at the gene ends were 5 bases for V and 2 bases for J; bases not matched to a gene: 6. CDR1 SGHNT and CDR2 YYREEE come from the germline V gene (reference sequence). The CDR3 has 15 amino acids. The DNA for the CDR3 is TGTGCCAGCAGGGCGGGACAGGGGTTAAACACTGAAGCTTTCTTT. This translates into CASRAGQGLNTEAFF.

V usage is TRBV5-6 and J usage is TRBJ1-2; no clear D gene. Looked up from germline, CDR1 is SGHDT and CDR2 is YYEEEE. The CDR3 covers 13 residues. The V end was cut by 0 bases, the J end by 6 bases, with 9 bases between. CDR3 loop: CASSLAPRHGYTF. The CDR3 bases are TGTGCCAGCAGCTTGGCCCCCAGGCATGGCTACACCTTC.

The rearrangement links TRBV19 to TRBJ1-1; D is unclear. CDR3 length: 15 residues. Trimming stripped 5 bases from V and 6 bases from J, with 19 bases between. Germline-derived CDR1 and CDR2 are LNHDA and SQIVND (reference sequence). The CDR3 spells CASSVPGAGRPEAFF. In nucleotides, the CDR3 is TGTGCCAGTAGTGTCCCGGGAGCTGGGCGGCCTGAAGCTTTCTTT.

In regard to this clone: Germline and junction disagree at one end, which may indicate a read error. Within the sample, other DNA sequences also encode this same CDR3. The J gene is TRBJ2-7, the V gene TRBV18, with D perhaps assigned TRBD1 or TRBD2 (5 bases each). Germline assignment: CDR1 KGHSH and CDR2 LQKENI. The CDR3 is 14 amino acids. In nucleotides, the CDR3 is TGCGCCAGCTCACCACGGGGCGATACCTACGAGCAGTACTTC. It is translated as CASSPRGDTYEQYF.

This clone was found once. This chain connects TRBV18 to TRBJ2-3, with D possibly matching TRBD1 (5 bases). CDR3 length equals 14 residues. Trimming shortened V by 4 bases and J by 2 bases, and 10 bases separated the two germline ends. The germline V gene encodes CDR1 KGHSH and CDR2 LQKENI. The CDR3 sequence is CASSLLTDTDTQYF. The CDR3 DNA reads as TGTGCCAGCTCACTCTTGACAGACACAGATACGCAGTATTTT. The full variable domain, in which reference TRBV18 and TRBJ2-3 provide the parts outside the CDR3, is NAGVMQNPRHLVRRRGQEARLRCSPMKGHSHVYWYRQLPEEGLKFMVYLQKENIIDESGMPKERFSAEFPKEGPSILRIQQVVRGDSAAYFCASSLLTDTDTQYFGPGTRLTVL.

The rearrangement joins TRBV7-8 to TRBJ2-7, with D tentatively TRBD1 (6 bases). Trimming took off 6 bases at V and 6 bases at J, with 18 bases between the two ends. Germline V lookup: CDR1 SGHVS, CDR2 FQNEAQ. CDR3 length: 14 amino acids. CDR3 nucleotide sequence: TGTGCCAGCAGGCGGACCGGGACATTGGGCGAGCAGTACTTC. Its protein product is CASRRTGTLGEQYF.

This rearrangement joins TRBV9 to TRBJ2-2; D gene ambiguous. Between the trimmed V and J ends, which lost 0 bases and 7 bases, there was a span of 4 bases. Germline V CDR1 and CDR2: SGDLS, YYNGEE. CDR3 length equals 12 residues. CDR3 DNA: TGTGCCAGCAGCGTAGTCATCGGGGAGCTGTTTTTT. It specifies CASSVVIGELFF.